The TCR beta chain described here comes from a study of CD8+ T cells in alopecia areata. Study information: Patients in the treated group were given tofacitinib by mouth, 5 to 10 mg twice a day. Tofacitinib lasted 6 to 18 months, then 6 months off drug. General study results and limits: Mice showed clearer TCR sharing than patients did, a gap that was possibly HLA-related. Compared with normal scalp, lesional scalp had higher clonality and more expanded CD8+ clones.

Trimming took off 2 bases at V and 7 bases at J, with 6 bases between the two ends. Looked up from germline, CDR1 is GTSNPN and CDR2 is SVGIG (reference sequence). The CDR3 has 10 amino acids. Sequencing used cDNA as its template, made by extracting RNA and reverse transcribing it. Profiling relied on immunoSEQ multiplex PCR, and the TCRdb table lists in-frame clones only, not all of them. The table has 65,000 to 75,000 clones, 40% to 50% seen once. Notes on this clone: Its antigen is unknown.

The material sequenced was CD8+ T cells sorted from blood, taken at week 0. This sequence originates from a human donor with alopecia areata. The chain uses TRBV30 and TRBJ2-7; weak D call: TRBD2 (6 bases). The CDR3: CAWSLAEQYF. CDR3 DNA: TGTGCCTGGAGTCTAGCGGAGCAGTACTTC. Based on the CDR3 plus reference TRBV30 and TRBJ2-7, the full variable domain is SQTIHQWPATLVQPVGSPLSLECTVEGTSNPNLYWYRQAAGRGLQLLFYSVGIGQISSEVPQNLSASRPQDRQFILSSKKLLLSDSGFYLCAWSLAEQYFGPGTRLTVT.